This T cell receptor (beta chain) was recovered during a study of T cell responses to AZD1222 COVID-19 vaccine. Study results and caveats: Repertoire sampling was restricted to post-peak T cell response timepoints. Most donors were white British, females outnumbered males, and clonal diversity was possibly underestimated. Unmutated regions of variants are reportedly targeted by nearly half of spike-specific TCRs.

With respect to this clone: Its cognate antigen is unknown.

V lost 3 bases, J lost 10 bases, and 8 bases stayed unmatched. Looked up from germline, CDR1 is MNHEY and CDR2 is SMNVEV (reference sequence). The CDR3 loop spans 15 amino acids. TCRdb's copy holds only in-frame clones and misses some; the assay was immunoSEQ multiplex PCR. Among about 140,000 clones listed, roughly 90% were seen once. This specimen was peripheral blood, taken 28 days after the second AZD1222 dose. This chain connects TRBV27 to TRBJ2-1; 11 nucleotides line up with TRBD1. This TCR derives from an adult who received the AZD1222 COVID-19 vaccine. In DNA, the CDR3 is TGTGCCAGCAGTTTCGGGGACAGGGGGGTAAGGGAGCAGTTCTTC. Encoded protein: CASSFGDRGVREQFF.